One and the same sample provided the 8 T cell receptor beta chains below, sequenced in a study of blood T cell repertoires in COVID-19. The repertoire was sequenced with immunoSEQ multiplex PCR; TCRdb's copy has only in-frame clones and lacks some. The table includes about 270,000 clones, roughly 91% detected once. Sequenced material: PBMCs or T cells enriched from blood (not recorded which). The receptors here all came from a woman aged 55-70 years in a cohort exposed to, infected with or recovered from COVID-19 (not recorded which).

The CDR3 DNA reads as TGTGCCAGCAGGCGGTCAAATTCACCCCTCCACTTT. Its protein product is CASRRSNSPLHF. The chain joins TRBV7-2 to TRBJ1-6; no clear D gene. Trimming removed 6 bases from V and 7 bases from J, with 7 bases in between. This CDR3 has 12 residues. Germline CDR1 is SGHTA and CDR2 is FQGNSA.

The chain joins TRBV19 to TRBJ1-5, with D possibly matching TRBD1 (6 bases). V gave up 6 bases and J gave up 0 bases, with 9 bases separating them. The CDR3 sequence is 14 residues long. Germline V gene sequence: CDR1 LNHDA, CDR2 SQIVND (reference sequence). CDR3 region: CASSGQYSNQPQHF. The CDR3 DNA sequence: TGTGCCAGTAGCGGACAGTATAGCAATCAGCCCCAGCATTTT.

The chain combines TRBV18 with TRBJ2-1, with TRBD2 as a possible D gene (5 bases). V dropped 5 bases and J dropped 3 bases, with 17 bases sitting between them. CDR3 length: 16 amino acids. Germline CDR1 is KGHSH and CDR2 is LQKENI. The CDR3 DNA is TGTGCCAGCTCAACCACGGCGGGCCAATTCTACAATGAGCAGTTCTTC. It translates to CASSTTAGQFYNEQFF.

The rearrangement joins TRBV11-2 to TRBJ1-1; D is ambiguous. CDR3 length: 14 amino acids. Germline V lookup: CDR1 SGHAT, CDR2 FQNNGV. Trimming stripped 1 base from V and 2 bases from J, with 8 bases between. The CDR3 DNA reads TGTGCCAGCAGCTTAGGACATTCCAACACTGAAGCTTTCTTT. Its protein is CASSLGHSNTEAFF.

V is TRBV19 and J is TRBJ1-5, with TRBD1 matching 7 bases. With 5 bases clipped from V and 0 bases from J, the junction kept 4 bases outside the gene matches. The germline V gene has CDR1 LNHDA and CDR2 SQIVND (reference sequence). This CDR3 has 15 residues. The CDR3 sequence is CASSAGTASNQPQHF. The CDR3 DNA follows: TGTGCCAGTAGTGCCGGGACAGCTAGCAATCAGCCCCAGCATTTT.

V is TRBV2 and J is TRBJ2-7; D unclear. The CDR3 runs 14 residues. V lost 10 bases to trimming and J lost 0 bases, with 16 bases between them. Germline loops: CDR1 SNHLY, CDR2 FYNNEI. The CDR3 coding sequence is TGTGCCACATCCCGAGGTGCAGTCTCCTACGAGCAGTACTTC. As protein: CATSRGAVSYEQYF.

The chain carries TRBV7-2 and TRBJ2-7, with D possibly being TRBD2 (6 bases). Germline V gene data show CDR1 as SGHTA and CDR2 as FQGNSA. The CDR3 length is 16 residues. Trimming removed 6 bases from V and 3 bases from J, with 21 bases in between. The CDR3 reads CASRKTTWGDGYEQYF. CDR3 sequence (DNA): TGTGCCAGCAGGAAAACCACGTGGGGGGATGGCTACGAGCAGTACTTC.

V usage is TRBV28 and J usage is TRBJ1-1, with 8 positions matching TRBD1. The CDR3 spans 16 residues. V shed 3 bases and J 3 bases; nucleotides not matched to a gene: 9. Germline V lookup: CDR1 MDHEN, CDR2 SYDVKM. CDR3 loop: CASSLGRTGWDTEAFF. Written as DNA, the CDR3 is TGTGCCAGCAGTTTGGGGAGGACAGGGTGGGACACTGAAGCTTTCTTT.